These T cell receptor beta chains were read from a single sample in a study of shared clonotypes between healthy human individuals. Using immunoSEQ multiplex PCR, the repertoire was profiled, and TCRdb retains in-frame clones only, with some absent. Of about 480,000 clones in the sample, almost 80% were seen once. The sequenced material came from PBMCs. The receptors derive from a woman between 40 and 55 years old in good health. Some clones in this sample may be carry-over from other donors' samples. Both conserved end residues are trimmed from each CDR3. Each record gives: V gene, J gene, CDR3 protein.

>TRBV4-3|TRBJ2-7
ASSHKLSYEQY
>TRBV30|TRBJ2-3
AGGRDTDTQY
>TRBV11-1|TRBJ1-1
ASSQGVGTEAF
>TRBV7-8|TRBJ1-4
ASSSTRGQGLKLF
>TRBV6-6|TRBJ2-5
ASSYSVVGRETQY
>TRBV29-1|TRBJ2-7
STRQGSSYEQY
>TRBV5-5|TRBJ2-7
ASSPHTGIHEQY
>TRBV20-1|TRBJ2-7
SARDSYEQY
>TRBV7-2|TRBJ1-1
ASSLVGVGSTEAF
>TRBV15|TRBJ2-3
ATSRYGVSTDTQY
>TRBV2|TRBJ2-2
ASSESRNTGELF
>TRBV7-6|TRBJ2-7
ASTKQPGYEQY
>TRBV19|TRBJ2-2
ASSEERNTGELF
>TRBV30|TRBJ1-1
AWTAETASTEAF
>TRBV7-9|TRBJ2-7
ASSQAGTDSYEQY
>TRBV6-5|TRBJ2-7
ASSYTSGSYEQY
>TRBV30|TRBJ2-3
AWSTTGVRDTQY
>TRBV5-6|TRBJ1-6
ASGLGRINSPLH
>TRBV5-1|TRBJ2-7
ASRPTGVVDPY
>TRBV10-1|TRBJ2-3
ASSVRLTTDTQY
>TRBV5-6|TRBJ1-1
ASTQTGRTEAF
>TRBV9|TRBJ2-3
ASSAQTSGRSDTQY
>TRBV10-3|TRBJ1-2
AISDLGREGSAIYGYT
>TRBV13|TRBJ2-1
ASSQGLVEPSSYNEQF
>TRBV18|TRBJ2-5
ASSPSDRAQETQY
>TRBV27|TRBJ1-2
ASSTSGFAMHGYT
>TRBV2|TRBJ2-2
ASSELQNTGELF
>TRBV11-3|TRBJ2-7
ASSLERFKGLAGAGYEQY
>TRBV6-5|TRBJ2-3
ASRRDSTDTQY
>TRBV4-2|TRBJ2-1
ASSQDGLAKYNEQF
>TRBV28|TRBJ2-7
ASRLNYEQY
>TRBV5-3|TRBJ1-5
ARSLELWGNQPQH
>TRBV11-2|TRBJ2-5
ASSLGLAGVGETQY
>TRBV2|TRBJ2-7
ASSYPISYEQY
>TRBV5-1|TRBJ2-7
ASSSSQGAYEQY
>TRBV12-5|TRBJ1-5
ASGLQAQGRQPQH
>TRBV5-4|TRBJ2-2
ASSRGAGSNTGELF
>TRBV19|TRBJ1-1
ASSWSFTEAF
>TRBV11-2|TRBJ2-4
ASSPNRGQQRDIQY
>TRBV6-1|TRBJ2-2
ASRQGGAETGELF
>TRBV19|TRBJ1-5
ASSNTGSNQPQH
>TRBV7-2|TRBJ1-2
ASSWSRTNVGYT
>TRBV18|TRBJ2-6
ASSPRGAGGPSRISGANVLT
>TRBV19|TRBJ2-1
ASRVAGGINEQF
>TRBV10-3|TRBJ1-2
ATRTPGLPYGYT
>TRBV30|TRBJ1-5
AWSPDRYSNQPQH
>TRBV5-6|TRBJ2-1
ASSPRGGTYNEQF
>TRBV9|TRBJ2-2
ASSVGLALNTGELF
>TRBV20-1|TRBJ1-3
SAKTPNTIY
>TRBV4-1|TRBJ2-7
ASSRGPDLLYEQY
>TRBV30|TRBJ2-6
AWTHYRRPSSGANVLT
>TRBV5-6|TRBJ2-2
ASSLIRTGELF
>TRBV28|TRBJ2-4
ASSPGGRGNIQY